The 6 T cell receptor beta chains in this list originate from one sample, sequenced in a study of metastatic and nonmetastatic thyroid tumors. With MiXCR, TCRdb reprocessed the PCR reads. Altogether about 14,000 clones are present, about 12% being singletons, with the ten largest covering less than 15%. Not a single patient had been given any form of treatment at any point before undergoing thyroid surgery. Specimen: blood. The receptors were sampled from a female donor with papillary thyroid cancer or a benign thyroid nodule (not recorded which). Some clones in this sample may be carry-over from other donors' samples.

The CDR3 DNA follows: TGTGCCAGCAGCCCCCGGGCCGATGAGCAGTTCTTC. Encoded protein: CASSPRADEQFF. The chain joins TRBV7-9 to TRBJ2-1; unclear D gene. Germline V gene data show CDR1 as SEHNR and CDR2 as FQNEAQ (reference sequence). CDR3 length: 12 amino acids. The ends were cut back, 5 bases at V and 8 bases at J, with 10 bases in the middle.

This clone has a count of ten or more. V gene TRBV7-9 combines with J gene TRBJ1-5, with D maybe TRBD1 (5 bases). CDR3 length: 13 amino acids. Germline V lookup: CDR1 SEHNR, CDR2 FQNEAQ (reference sequence). V lost 3 bases and J lost 8, with 11 bases in between. CDR3 nucleotide sequence: TGTGCCAGCAGCTTGGAGGGGAGGAAGCCCCAGCATTTT. Translated, it gives CASSLEGRKPQHF.

This clone was observed a handful of times. The CDR3: CASSSYPYSPQETQYF. The CDR3 DNA follows: TGTGCCAGCAGCTCCTACCCGTACAGCCCCCAGGAGACCCAGTACTTC. The chain has TRBV7-2 and TRBJ2-5, with D unresolved. The ends were cut back, 4 bases at V and 5 bases at J, with 20 bases in the middle. CDR1 SGHTA and CDR2 FQGNSA come from the germline V gene. The CDR3 totals 16 residues.

Of note for this clone: The same CDR3 can be traced to other DNA sequences in this sample. The V gene is TRBV28, the J gene TRBJ2-7; 7 nucleotides agree with TRBD1. Trimming at V came to 4 bases and at J to 5 bases, leaving 8 bases not matched to a gene. The germline gives CDR1 MDHEN, CDR2 SYDVKM. The CDR3 extends over 14 amino acids. CDR3 coding DNA: TGTGCCAGCAGTTCCCCGGGACAGTTCCACGAGCAGTACTTC. Protein product: CASSSPGQFHEQYF.

In its sample, this clone was seen many times. A much bigger clone sits one base away, suggesting this may be a read error. Other DNA sequences within the sample encode an identical CDR3. The chain combines TRBV25-1 with TRBJ1-4; possibly TRBD1 for D (5 bases). V was cut by 6 bases and J by 10 bases, with 18 bases left in between. The germline V gene has CDR1 MGHDK and CDR2 SYGVNS. CDR3 length: 14 residues. As DNA, the CDR3 is TGTGCCAGCAGCGCCCCGGGGGAGTTAGGAAAACTGTTTTTT. Translated, it gives CASSAPGELGKLFF.

This clone was picked up many times. The junction departs from germline at one end; a sequencing error may be responsible. The chain has TRBV27 and TRBJ1-2; perhaps TRBD1 as D (5 bases). This CDR3 comprises 14 residues. The germline V gene has CDR1 MNHEY and CDR2 SMNVEV (reference sequence). The CDR3 sequence is CASSPGDFAGKRVF. CDR3 bases: TGTGCCAGCAGTCCTGGGGATTTTGCAGGGAAAAGGGTCTTC.